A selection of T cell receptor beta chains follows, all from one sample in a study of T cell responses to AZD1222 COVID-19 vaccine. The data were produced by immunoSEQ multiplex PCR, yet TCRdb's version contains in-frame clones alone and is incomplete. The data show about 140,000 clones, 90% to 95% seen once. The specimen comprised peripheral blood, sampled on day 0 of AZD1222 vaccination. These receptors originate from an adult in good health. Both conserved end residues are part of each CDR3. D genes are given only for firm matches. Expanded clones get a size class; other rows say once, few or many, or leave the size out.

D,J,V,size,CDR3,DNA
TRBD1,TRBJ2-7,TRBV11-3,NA,CASSVGTGREQYF,TGTGCCAGCAGCGTCGGGACAGGGAGAGAGCAGTACTTC
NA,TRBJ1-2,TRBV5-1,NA,CASSENYGYTF,TGCGCCAGCAGCGAGAACTATGGCTACACCTTC
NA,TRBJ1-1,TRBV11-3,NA,CASSLPLMNTEAFF,TGTGCCAGCAGCTTACCATTGATGAACACTGAAGCTTTCTTT
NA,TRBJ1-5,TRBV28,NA,CASSLGGQPQHF,TGTGCCAGCAGCCTAGGGGGTCAGCCCCAGCATTTT
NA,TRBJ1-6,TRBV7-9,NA,CASSLAGTGLSPLHF,TGTGCCAGCAGCTTAGCCGGGACGGGGCTTTCACCCCTCCACTTT
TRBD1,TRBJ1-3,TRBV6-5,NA,CASSQTGGSGNTIYF,TGTGCCAGCAGTCAGACAGGGGGCTCTGGAAACACCATATATTTT
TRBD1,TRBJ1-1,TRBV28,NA,CASSLSGTGMNTEAFF,TGTGCCAGCAGTTTATCTGGGACAGGCATGAACACTGAAGCTTTCTTT
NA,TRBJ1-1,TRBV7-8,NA,CASSSFTDTEAFF,TGTGCCAGCAGCTCCTTTACGGACACTGAAGCTTTCTTT
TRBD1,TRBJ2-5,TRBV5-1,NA,CASSPGQGSGETQYF,TGCGCCAGCAGCCCAGGACAGGGCAGCGGGGAGACCCAGTACTTC
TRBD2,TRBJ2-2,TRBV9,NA,CASSVTSGGASGELFF,TGTGCCAGCAGCGTGACTAGCGGGGGGGCCAGCGGGGAGCTGTTTTTT
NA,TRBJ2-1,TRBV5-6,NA,CASSNPGARRWEQFF,TGTGCCAGCAGCAATCCCGGGGCCAGGAGGTGGGAGCAGTTCTTC
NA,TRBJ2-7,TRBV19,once,CASSRSRVSYEQYF,TGTGCCAGTAGTCGCAGCAGGGTAAGCTACGAGCAGTACTTC
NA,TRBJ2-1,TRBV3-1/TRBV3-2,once,CASSHRGIFQFF,TGTGCCAGCAGCCATCGGGGGATATTTCAGTTCTTC
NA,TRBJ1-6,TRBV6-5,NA,CASSYGNRLSPLHF,TGTGCCAGCAGTTACGGAAACAGGCTTTCACCCCTCCACTTT
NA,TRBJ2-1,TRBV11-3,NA,CASSLYRGQGGNEQFF,TGTGCCAGCAGCTTGTACAGGGGTCAGGGGGGGAATGAGCAGTTCTTC
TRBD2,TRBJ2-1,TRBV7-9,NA,CASSLVAGAYNEQFF,TGTGCCAGCAGCTTAGTAGCGGGGGCCTACAATGAGCAGTTCTTC
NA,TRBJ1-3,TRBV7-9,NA,CASSLLYSGNTIYF,TGTGCCAGCAGCTTATTGTACTCTGGAAACACCATATATTTT
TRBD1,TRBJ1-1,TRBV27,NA,CASSPGTALTEAFF,TGTGCCAGCAGTCCTGGGACAGCACTCACTGAAGCTTTCTTT
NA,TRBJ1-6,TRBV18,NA,CASSPIGSNNSPLHF,TGTGCCAGCTCACCAATCGGCAGCAATAATTCACCCCTCCACTTT
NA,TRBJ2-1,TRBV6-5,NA,CASSYGRYNEQFF,TGTGCCAGCAGTTACGGCCGTTACAATGAGCAGTTCTTC
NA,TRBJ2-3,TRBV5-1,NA,CASNRQGGGTDTQYF,TGCGCCAGCAATCGTCAGGGGGGAGGCACAGATACGCAGTATTTT
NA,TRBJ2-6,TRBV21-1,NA,CASSRRKRESGANVLTF,TGTGCCAGCAGCAGGAGGAAGAGGGAGTCCGGGGCCAACGTCCTGACTTTC
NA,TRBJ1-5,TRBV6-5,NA,CARSTGLGQPQHF,TGTGCCAGAAGCACAGGGTTGGGTCAGCCCCAGCATTTT
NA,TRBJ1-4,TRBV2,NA,CASSGGQTTNEKLFF,TGTGCCAGCAGTGGCGGACAGACAACTAATGAAAAACTGTTTTTT
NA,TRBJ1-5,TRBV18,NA,CASGGWGRNQPQHF,TGTGCCAGCGGGGGATGGGGGCGCAATCAGCCCCAGCATTTT
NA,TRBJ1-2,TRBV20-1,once,CSANEDYGYTF,TGCAGTGCTAACGAAGACTATGGCTACACCTTC
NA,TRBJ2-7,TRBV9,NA,CASSVGGKSSYEQYF,TGTGCCAGCAGCGTAGGAGGAAAGAGCTCCTACGAGCAGTACTTC
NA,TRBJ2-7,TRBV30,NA,CAWSPSTGFAGEQYF,TGTGCCTGGAGCCCTAGTACAGGGTTTGCAGGCGAGCAGTACTTC
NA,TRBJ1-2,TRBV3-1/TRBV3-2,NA,CASSQDYGVGAYGYTF,TGTGCCAGCAGCCAAGATTATGGGGTGGGCGCCTATGGCTACACCTTC
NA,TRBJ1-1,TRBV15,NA,CATSRDKKANTEAFF,TGTGCCACCAGCAGAGATAAGAAGGCGAACACTGAAGCTTTCTTT
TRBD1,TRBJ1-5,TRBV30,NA,CAWSVWQGANQPQHF,TGTGCCTGGAGTGTTTGGCAGGGGGCAAATCAGCCCCAGCATTTT
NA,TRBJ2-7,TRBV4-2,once,CASSLGRDFHPYEQYF,TGTGCCAGCAGCCTTGGCCGGGACTTTCATCCCTACGAGCAGTACTTC
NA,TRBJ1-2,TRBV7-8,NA,CASSFRGMTNGYTF,TGTGCCAGCAGCTTTCGGGGAATGACGAATGGCTACACCTTC
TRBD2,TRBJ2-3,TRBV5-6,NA,CASSSADPNSGGAADTQYF,TGTGCCAGCAGCTCCGCGGACCCAAATAGCGGGGGGGCTGCAGATACGCAGTATTTT
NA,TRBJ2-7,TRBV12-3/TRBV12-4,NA,CASSLGLLYEQYF,TGTGCCAGCAGTTTAGGCCTATTATACGAGCAGTACTTC
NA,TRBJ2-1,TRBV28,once,CASSSDGRYNEQFF,TGTGCCAGCAGTTCAGACGGGCGCTACAATGAGCAGTTCTTC
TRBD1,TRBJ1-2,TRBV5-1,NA,CASSPLLDRSPPRYGYTF,TGCGCCAGCAGCCCACTTTTGGACAGGAGTCCCCCCCGATATGGCTACACCTTC
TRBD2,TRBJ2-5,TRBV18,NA,CASSPGREETQYF,TGTGCCAGCTCACCAGGGAGGGAAGAGACCCAGTACTTC
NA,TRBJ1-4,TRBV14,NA,CASSQAGRGSYEKLFF,TGTGCCAGCAGCCAAGCCGGACGGGGGTCCTATGAAAAACTGTTTTTT